The 28 T cell receptor beta chains below all came from one sample that was sequenced in a study of Ad26.COV2.S vaccination and SARS-CoV-2 variants. Only in-frame clones appear in the TCRdb table, and some are missing; sequencing was by immunoSEQ multiplex PCR. Seen here are some 350,000 clones, about 90% observed once, and the top ten hold about 5%. Treatment specified: around 19 received Ad26.COV2.S at low or high dose, single or two shots; about 5 received placebo; per-sample allocation not given. Collection of samples fell on day 63 after the first vaccine or placebo injection. Sequenced here: peripheral blood, sampled in a trial of Ad26.COV2.S vaccine versus placebo. Source of these receptors: a person between 18 and 59 years old who received the Ad26.COV2.S COVID-19 vaccine or a placebo.

The chain links TRBV4-3 to TRBJ1-3; 8 positions agree with TRBD1. CDR3 length: 15 amino acids. Germline-derived CDR1 and CDR2 are LGHNA and YSLEER. V lost 3 bases, J lost 7 bases, and 8 bases stayed unmatched. In DNA, the CDR3 is TGCGCCAGCAGCCAGAGGCTGGGACAGGTGAACACCATATATTTT. Translation: CASSQRLGQVNTIYF.

The CDR3 loop is CASSLVAGVRETQYF. Here the CDR3 DNA reads TGTGCCAGCAGCTTAGTAGCGGGAGTGAGAGAGACCCAGTACTTC. V is TRBV7-2 and J is TRBJ2-5; 9 bases align to TRBD2. CDR1 and CDR2 from the germline V gene are SGHTA and FQGNSA. Germline trimming cut 1 base from V and 4 bases from J; bases unmatched to any gene: 4. The CDR3 contains 15 residues.

This chain connects TRBV6-1 to TRBJ1-4, with D tentatively TRBD1 (6 bases). Germline lookup yields CDR1 MNHNS and CDR2 SASEGT. This CDR3 contains 14 residues. V was cut by 2 bases and J by 7 bases, with 11 bases left in between. The CDR3 nucleotides read TGTGCCAGCAGTGAAACGACAGGTATTGAAAAACTGTTTTTT. This translates into CASSETTGIEKLFF.

This clone occurred once. The rearrangement uses TRBV2 and TRBJ1-2; tentative D call: TRBD1 (5 bases). Germline CDR1 SNHLY, CDR2 FYNNEI. V was cut by 2 bases and J by 6 bases, with 13 bases left in between. The CDR3 loop spans 14 amino acids. The CDR3 region has the DNA TGTGCCAGCAGTGAAAGAACAGGAACAAATGGCTACACCTTC. This encodes CASSERTGTNGYTF. Variable domain in full (rest from reference TRBV2 and TRBJ1-2): EPEVTQTPSHQVTQMGQEVILRCVPISNHLYFYWYRQILGQKVEFLVSFYNNEISEKSEIFDDQFSVERPDGSNFTLKIRSTKLEDSAMYFCASSERTGTNGYTFGSGTRLTVV.

This chain uses TRBV10-3 with TRBJ1-1; D may be TRBD1 (6 bases). From germline, CDR1 is ENHRY and CDR2 SYGVKD. This CDR3 has 16 amino acids. V was trimmed by 3 bases and J by 5 bases, leaving 19 bases between them. The DNA for the CDR3 is TGTGCCATCAGTGAATACGCAGGGTACAGGGAGACTGAAGCTTTCTTT. Encoded protein: CAISEYAGYRETEAFF.

In DNA form, the CDR3 reads TGTGCCAGCAGCGCGAGGGGCGCGGGGAACACTGAAGCTTTCTTT. It translates to CASSARGAGNTEAFF. The chain has TRBV7-8 and TRBJ1-1; perhaps TRBD1 as D (5 bases). Per the germline V gene, CDR1 is SGHVS and CDR2 is FQNEAQ. CDR3 length: 15 residues. Trimming removed 5 bases at V and 1 base at J, with 14 bases between.

This clone showed up just once. The V and J genes are TRBV5-1 and TRBJ1-2; D is perhaps TRBD1 (6 bases). Germline V gives CDR1 SGHRS, CDR2 YFSETQ. This CDR3 is 14 amino acids long. Trimming left V 3 bases short and J 5 bases short, with 14 bases between. The CDR3 loop reads CASSSQPTGYGYTF. CDR3 nucleotide sequence: TGCGCCAGCAGCTCGCAACCCACAGGGTATGGCTACACCTTC.

The chain's CDR3 is CASSLGASGGSTGELFF. For the CDR3, the DNA is TGCGCCAGCAGCTTGGGGGCGAGCGGGGGGAGCACCGGGGAGCTGTTTTTT. The chain combines TRBV5-1 with TRBJ2-2; TRBD2 agrees at 9 bases. Trimming cost V 0 bases and J 4 bases; bases outside gene matches: 7. The CDR3 extends over 17 amino acids. Germline assignment: CDR1 SGHRS and CDR2 YFSETQ.

The gene calls are TRBV12-3 or TRBV12-4 and TRBJ1-1; 7 positions agree with TRBD1. V trimming: 5 bases; J trimming: 7 bases; junction bases outside the gene matches: 4. The CDR3 is made up of 12 amino acids. Written as DNA, the CDR3 is TGTGCCAGCAGTCTGAGGGGGCTTGAAGCTTTCTTT. It encodes CASSLRGLEAFF.

The genes are TRBV6-6 and TRBJ2-7; D call uncertain. The CDR3 spans 15 residues. Germline loops: CDR1 MNHNY, CDR2 SVGAGI (reference sequence). The germline V and J ends were trimmed by 5 bases and 1 base, with 15 bases remaining between them. In DNA form, the CDR3 reads TGTGCCAGCAGTCAAGGATTCCTTGTATCCTACGAGCAGTACGTC. Residues: CASSQGFLVSYEQYV.

The J gene is TRBJ1-2, the V gene TRBV27; TRBD1 matches 8 bases. With 5 bases clipped from V and 8 bases from J, the junction kept 7 bases outside the gene matches. CDR1 and CDR2 from the germline V gene are MNHEY and SMNVEV (reference sequence). The CDR3 totals 13 residues. This CDR3 is CASSPRTGIGYTF. The CDR3 DNA is TGTGCCAGCAGTCCACGGACAGGGATAGGCTACACCTTC.

CDR3 protein: CAVNPDRGHNQPQHF. CDR3 DNA: TGTGCCGTCAACCCCGACAGGGGGCACAATCAGCCCCAGCATTTT. The chain carries TRBV6-5 and TRBJ1-5; 10 bases align to TRBD1. The germline V gene has CDR1 MNHEY and CDR2 SVGAGI. The CDR3 totals 15 residues. V trimming: 11 bases; J trimming: 3 bases; junction bases outside the gene matches: 10.

The chain carries TRBV27 and TRBJ1-1; maybe TRBD1 (6 bases). Germline-derived CDR1 and CDR2 are MNHEY and SMNVEV (reference sequence). The V end lost 7 bases, the J end lost 10 bases, and 19 bases lay between the germline ends. The CDR3 totals 13 residues. The CDR3 sequence is CASNLQGGRGAFF. As DNA, the CDR3 is TGTGCCAGCAATCTACAGGGTGGTCGAGGAGCTTTCTTT.

The gene calls are TRBV28 and TRBJ1-1, with D possibly matching TRBD1 (6 bases). This CDR3 has 14 residues. Germline V lookup: CDR1 MDHEN, CDR2 SYDVKM. The V end was cut by 11 bases, the J end by 1 base, with 17 bases between. The CDR3 here is CAHKEDRTNTEAFF. CDR3 bases: TGTGCCCATAAGGAGGACAGAACGAACACTGAAGCTTTCTTT. Full variable domain (missing parts from reference TRBV28 and TRBJ1-1): DVKVTQSSRYLVKRTGEKVFLECVQDMDHENMFWYRQDPGLGLRLIYFSYDVKMKEKGDIPEGYSVSREKKERFSLILESASTNQTSMYLCAHKEDRTNTEAFFGQGTRLTVV.

The chain employs TRBV7-9 and TRBJ1-2, with 7 nucleotides matching TRBD1. This CDR3 region has 19 residues. Germline CDR1 and CDR2: SEHNR and FQNEAQ (reference sequence). Trimming at V came to 5 bases and at J to 4 bases, leaving 22 bases not matched to a gene. CDR3 in amino acids: CASSPPLDVTGKHSYGYTF. The CDR3 DNA is TGTGCCAGCAGCCCACCCCTAGATGTGACAGGGAAACACAGCTATGGCTACACCTTC.

The genes are TRBV7-2 and TRBJ1-3, with D hard to call. Germline lookup yields CDR1 SGHTA and CDR2 FQGNSA. CDR3 size: 15 residues. The V end lost 4 bases, the J end lost 2 bases, and 12 bases lay between the germline ends. CDR3 nucleotides: TGTGCCAGCAGCTCGGACGGCTTAACTGGAAACACCATATATTTT. Translated: CASSSDGLTGNTIYF.

The chain uses TRBV2 and TRBJ1-1, with 12 bases lining up with TRBD1. The V segment lost 5 bases and the J segment 11 bases; nucleotides outside the gene matches: 15. The CDR3 extends over 16 amino acids. Germline V gene data show CDR1 as SNHLY and CDR2 as FYNNEI. The CDR3 loop reads CASSPDWPGQGAGAFF. The CDR3, as DNA: TGTGCCAGCAGTCCGGACTGGCCGGGACAGGGGGCCGGGGCTTTCTTT.

The chain employs TRBV28 and TRBJ2-7, with D possibly TRBD1 on 5 matching bases. V lost 8 bases and J 0 bases, leaving 20 bases between the germline ends. The CDR3 consists of 16 residues. In germline, CDR1 is MDHEN, CDR2 SYDVKM. The CDR3 bases are TGTGCCAGCGCAGGGTGGGGCCCCACGACCTCCTACGAGCAGTACTTC. Its translation is CASAGWGPTTSYEQYF. Full variable domain (remainder filled in from reference TRBV28 and TRBJ2-7): DVKVTQSSRYLVKRTGEKVFLECVQDMDHENMFWYRQDPGLGLRLIYFSYDVKMKEKGDIPEGYSVSREKKERFSLILESASTNQTSMYLCASAGWGPTTSYEQYFGPGTRLTVT.

The V call is TRBV6-2 or TRBV6-3, the J call TRBJ1-2, with D maybe TRBD1 (5 bases). CDR3 length equals 13 residues. Germline CDR1 and CDR2: MNHEY and SVGEGT. V was clipped by 2 bases and J by 8 bases, with 12 bases between them. In DNA form, the CDR3 reads TGTGCCAGCAGTTACAACAGGCCCCGGGGCTACACCTTC. Its translation: CASSYNRPRGYTF.

The chain carries TRBV7-9 and TRBJ2-7; D is unclear. Germline V lookup: CDR1 SEHNR, CDR2 FQNEAQ (reference sequence). Trimming took off 8 bases at V and 1 base at J, with 9 bases between the two ends. The CDR3 spans 12 residues. The CDR3 DNA follows: TGTGCCAGCGGCGACGGTTCCTACGAGCAGTACTTC. Amino acids: CASGDGSYEQYF.

This chain joins TRBV10-3 and TRBJ2-7; D gene unclear. V lost 4 bases, J lost 5 bases, and 12 bases lay in between. CDR3 length: 13 amino acids. Germline V gives CDR1 ENHRY, CDR2 SYGVKD. The CDR3 coding sequence is TGTGCCATCAGTGCTACGCATGGCGACGAGCAGTACGTC. Its translation is CAISATHGDEQYV.

The rearrangement uses TRBV5-4 and TRBJ2-7, with 7 bases matching TRBD2. J gave up 0 bases and V 3 bases, and 3 bases lay outside the gene matches. Per germline, CDR1 SGHNT and CDR2 YYREEE (reference sequence). The CDR3 runs to 14 residues. The CDR3 DNA is TGTGCCAGCAGCTACGGCGGGGGCTCCTACGAGCAGTACTTC. Its translation is CASSYGGGSYEQYF.

This clone has only one observation. The chain employs TRBV14 and TRBJ2-7; TRBD2 agrees at 12 bases. V shed 4 bases and J 4 bases; nucleotides not matched to a gene: 2. The CDR3 contains 14 residues. CDR1 is SGHDN, CDR2 FVKESK, per germline. In DNA, the CDR3 is TGTGCCAGCAGCCTAGGACTAGCGGGGTACGAGCAGTACTTC. Protein product: CASSLGLAGYEQYF.

This clone showed up just a few times. The chain recombines TRBV3-1 (or the pseudogene TRBV3-2) with TRBJ1-2; maybe TRBD1 (5 bases). Germline V gene data show CDR1 as LGHDT and CDR2 as YNNKEL (reference sequence). The CDR3 covers 17 residues. Between the trimmed V and J ends, which lost 1 base and 3 bases, there was a span of 18 bases. Here the CDR3 DNA reads TGTGCCAGCAGCCAAGGGGACCTGATAACACCTTACTATGGCTACACCTTC. It encodes CASSQGDLITPYYGYTF.

This clone was seen once. The V call is TRBV19, the J call TRBJ1-5; the D is unclear. Germline CDR1 is LNHDA and CDR2 is SQIVND (reference sequence). Trimming left V 4 bases short and J 0 bases short, with 16 bases between. This CDR3 has 17 residues. CDR3 DNA sequence: TGTGCCAGTAGTAAGGAGAGGATTCCTTATAGCAATCAGCCCCAGCATTTT. Its translation is CASSKERIPYSNQPQHF.

The genes are TRBV10-1 and TRBJ1-1, with 7 bases fitting TRBD1. J was trimmed by 11 bases and V by 2 bases; bases with no gene match: 17. This CDR3 is 16 amino acids long. From germline, CDR1 is WNHNN and CDR2 SYGVQD (reference sequence). CDR3 amino acids: CASSERDRGGGAWAFF. CDR3 DNA: TGCGCCAGCAGTGAGAGGGATAGAGGAGGGGGCGCGTGGGCTTTCTTT.

The V and J genes are TRBV7-2 and TRBJ2-3, with TRBD2 identical over 9 bases. Germline V gene data show CDR1 as SGHTA and CDR2 as FQGNSA. The CDR3 covers 15 residues. After removal of 4 bases from V and 2 bases from J, the junction contained 4 bases not matched to a gene. CDR3 DNA: TGTGCCAGCAGCTGGGCGGGGGGGGACACAGATACGCAGTATTTT. It translates to CASSWAGGDTDTQYF.

The V and J genes are TRBV7-8 and TRBJ1-2; 7 nucleotides align to TRBD1. The CDR3 is 16 amino acids. Germline CDR1 reads SGHVS; CDR2 reads FQNEAQ. V lost 3 bases, J lost 7 bases, and 14 bases stayed unmatched. The CDR3 sequence is CASSFGTVPRSGGYTF. DNA for the CDR3: TGTGCCAGCAGCTTCGGGACAGTACCCCGTTCGGGTGGCTACACCTTC. The full variable domain, completed using reference TRBV7-8 and TRBJ1-2, is GAGVSQSPRYKVAKRGQDVALRCDPISGHVSLFWYQQALGQGPEFLTYFQNEAQLDKSGLPSDRFFAERPEGSVSTLKIQRTQQEDSAVYLCASSFGTVPRSGGYTFGSGTRLTVV.